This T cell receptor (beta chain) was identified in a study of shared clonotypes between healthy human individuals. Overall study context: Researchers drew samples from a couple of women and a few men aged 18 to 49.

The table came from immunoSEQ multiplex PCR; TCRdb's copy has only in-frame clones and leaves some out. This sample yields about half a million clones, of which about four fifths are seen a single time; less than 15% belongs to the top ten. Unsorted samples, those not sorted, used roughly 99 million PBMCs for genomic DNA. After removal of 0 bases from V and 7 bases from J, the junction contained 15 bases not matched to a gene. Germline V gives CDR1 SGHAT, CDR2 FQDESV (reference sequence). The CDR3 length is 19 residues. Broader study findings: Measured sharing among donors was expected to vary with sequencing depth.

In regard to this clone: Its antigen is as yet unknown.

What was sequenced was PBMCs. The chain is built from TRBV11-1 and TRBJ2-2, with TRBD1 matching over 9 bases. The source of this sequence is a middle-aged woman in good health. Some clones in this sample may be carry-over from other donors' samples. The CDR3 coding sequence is TGTGCCAGCAGCTTAGCGGGGCGATTGGGACAGGGCGCGTACGGGGAGCTGTTTTTT. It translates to CASSLAGRLGQGAYGELFF. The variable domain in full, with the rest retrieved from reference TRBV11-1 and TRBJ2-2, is EAEVAQSPRYKITEKSQAVAFWCDPISGHATLYWYRQILGQGPELLVQFQDESVVDDSQLPKDRFSAERLKGVDSTLKIQPAELGDSAMYLCASSLAGRLGQGAYGELFFGEGSRLTVL.